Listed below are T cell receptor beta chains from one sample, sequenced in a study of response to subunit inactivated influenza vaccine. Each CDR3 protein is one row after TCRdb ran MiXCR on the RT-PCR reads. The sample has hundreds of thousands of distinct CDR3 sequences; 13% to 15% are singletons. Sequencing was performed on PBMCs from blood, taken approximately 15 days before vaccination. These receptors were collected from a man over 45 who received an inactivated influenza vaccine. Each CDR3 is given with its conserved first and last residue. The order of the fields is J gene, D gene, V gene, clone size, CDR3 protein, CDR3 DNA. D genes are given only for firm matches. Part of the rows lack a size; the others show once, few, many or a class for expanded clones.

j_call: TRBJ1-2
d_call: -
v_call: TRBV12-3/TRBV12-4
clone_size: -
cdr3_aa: CASSSWGEDSYGYTF
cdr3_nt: TGTGCCAGCAGTTCATGGGGGGAGGATAGCTATGGCTACACCTTC

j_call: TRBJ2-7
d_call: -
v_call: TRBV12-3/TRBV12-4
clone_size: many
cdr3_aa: CASSRRPQEQYF
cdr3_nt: TGTGCCAGCAGTCGACGACCGCAGGAGCAGTACTTC

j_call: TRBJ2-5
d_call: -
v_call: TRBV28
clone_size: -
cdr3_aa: CASRGVYRNGETQYF
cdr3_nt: TGTGCCAGCAGGGGGGTTTATCGAAATGGGGAGACCCAGTACTTC

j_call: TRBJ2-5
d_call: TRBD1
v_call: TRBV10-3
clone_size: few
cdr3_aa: CAISSGTGWVSGETQYF
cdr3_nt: TGTGCCATCAGTTCCGGGACAGGGTGGGTTTCAGGAGAGACCCAGTACTTC

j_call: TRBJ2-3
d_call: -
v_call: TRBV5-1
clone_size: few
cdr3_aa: CASSLVRVDADTQYF
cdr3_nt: TGCGCCAGCAGCTTGGTGAGGGTTGATGCAGATACGCAGTATTTT

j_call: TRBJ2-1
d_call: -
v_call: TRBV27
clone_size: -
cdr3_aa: CASSLSGASDEQFF
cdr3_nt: TGTGCCAGCAGTTTATCAGGAGCTTCGGATGAGCAGTTCTTC

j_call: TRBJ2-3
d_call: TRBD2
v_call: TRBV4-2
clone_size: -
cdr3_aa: CASSLTELAGSDTQYF
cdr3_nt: TGTGCCAGCAGCTTGACGGAACTAGCGGGCTCAGATACGCAGTATTTT

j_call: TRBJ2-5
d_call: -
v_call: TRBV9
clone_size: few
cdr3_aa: CASSAAWGSLQETQYF
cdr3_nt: TGTGCCAGCAGCGCGGCGTGGGGCAGCCTCCAAGAGACCCAGTACTTC

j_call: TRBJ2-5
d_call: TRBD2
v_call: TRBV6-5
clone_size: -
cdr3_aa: CASSWGSGARETQYF
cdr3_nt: TGTGCCAGCAGTTGGGGTAGCGGGGCCCGGGAGACCCAGTACTTC

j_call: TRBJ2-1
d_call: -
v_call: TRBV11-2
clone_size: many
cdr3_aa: CASSLVASVSYNEQFF
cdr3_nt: TGTGCCAGCAGCTTGGTAGCGTCAGTCTCCTACAATGAGCAGTTCTTC

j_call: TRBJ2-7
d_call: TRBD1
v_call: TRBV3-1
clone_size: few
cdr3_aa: CASSSNRDRSSYEQYF
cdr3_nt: TGTGCCAGCAGCAGTAACCGGGACAGAAGCTCCTACGAGCAGTACTTC

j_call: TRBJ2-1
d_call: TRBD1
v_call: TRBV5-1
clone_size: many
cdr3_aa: CASSSGDRDYNEQFF
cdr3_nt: TGCGCCAGCAGCTCGGGTGACAGGGATTACAATGAGCAGTTCTTC

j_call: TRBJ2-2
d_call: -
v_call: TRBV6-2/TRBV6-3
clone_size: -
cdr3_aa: CASSYSTGGAYRTGELFF
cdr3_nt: TGTGCCAGCAGTTACTCAACCGGGGGCGCCTACCGAACCGGGGAGCTGTTTTTT

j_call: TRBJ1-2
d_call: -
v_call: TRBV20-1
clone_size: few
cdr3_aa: CSAPNRKANYGYTF
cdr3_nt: TGCAGTGCCCCTAATCGGAAAGCTAACTATGGCTACACCTTC

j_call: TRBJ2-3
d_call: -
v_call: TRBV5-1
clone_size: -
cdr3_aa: CASSNFQGDTQYF
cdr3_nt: TGCGCCAGCAGCAACTTCCAGGGGGATACGCAGTATTTT

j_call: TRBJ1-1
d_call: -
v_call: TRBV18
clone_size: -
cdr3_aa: CASSPPAVTSNTEAFF
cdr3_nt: TGTGCCAGCTCACCTCCCGCAGTAACCTCGAACACTGAAGCTTTCTTT